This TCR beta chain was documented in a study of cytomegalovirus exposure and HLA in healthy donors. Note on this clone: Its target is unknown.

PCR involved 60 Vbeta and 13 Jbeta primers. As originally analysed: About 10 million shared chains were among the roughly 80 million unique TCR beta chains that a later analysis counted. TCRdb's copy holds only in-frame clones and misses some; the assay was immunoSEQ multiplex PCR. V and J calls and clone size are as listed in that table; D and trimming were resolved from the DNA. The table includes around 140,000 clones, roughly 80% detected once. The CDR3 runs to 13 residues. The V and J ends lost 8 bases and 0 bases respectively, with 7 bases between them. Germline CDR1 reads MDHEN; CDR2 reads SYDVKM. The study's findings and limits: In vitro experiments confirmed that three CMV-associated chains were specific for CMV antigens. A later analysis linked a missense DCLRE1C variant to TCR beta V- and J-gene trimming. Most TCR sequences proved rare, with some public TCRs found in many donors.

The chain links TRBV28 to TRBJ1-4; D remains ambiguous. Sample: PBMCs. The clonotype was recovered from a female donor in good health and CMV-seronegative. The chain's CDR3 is CASGRTTNEKLFF. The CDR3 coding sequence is TGTGCCAGCGGGAGGACAACTAATGAAAAACTGTTTTTT. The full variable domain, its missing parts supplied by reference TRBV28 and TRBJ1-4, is DVKVTQSSRYLVKRTGEKVFLECVQDMDHENMFWYRQDPGLGLRLIYFSYDVKMKEKGDIPEGYSVSREKKERFSLILESASTNQTSMYLCASGRTTNEKLFFGSGTQLSVL.